This T cell receptor (beta chain) was recovered during a study of beta chain features in type 1 diabetes. Trimming left V 9 bases short and J 4 bases short, with 19 bases between. Germline V gene data show CDR1 as SGDLS and CDR2 as YYNGEE. The CDR3 is 14 amino acids. All of the isolated RNA was reverse transcribed, so expressed TCRB transcripts were sequenced. Some clones are missing from TCRdb's copy, which holds only in-frame ones; the method was immunoSEQ multiplex PCR. The sample holds roughly 610,000 clones, roughly 15% seen once. Findings of the study overall: A moderate, significant TCRB CDR3 shortening appeared in type 1 diabetes across four CD4+ subsets. cDNA sequencing could over-represent cells with high TCR expression.

CD45RO/CCR7/CD25/CD127/CD95/CD27 staining was used to isolate CD4+ naive, central memory, regulatory and stem cell-like memory cells by sorting. Concerning this clone itself: As yet, its antigen is unknown.

This chain uses TRBV9 with TRBJ1-2; D is perhaps TRBD1 (6 bases). Sequencing was performed on naive CD4+ T cells from blood. The sequence was obtained from a young man in good health. The CDR3 bases are TGTGCCAAAGGGGGGCCGAGACCGGGCTATGGCTACACCTTC. Translating it yields CAKGGPRPGYGYTF.